The 7 T cell receptor beta chains below were found in one sample sequenced in a study of blood T cell repertoires in COVID-19. Only in-frame clones appear in the TCRdb table, and some are missing; sequencing was by immunoSEQ multiplex PCR. Of about 210,000 clones detected, around 85% appear once; the ten largest clones hold 18%. The sequenced material came from PBMCs or T cells enriched from blood (not recorded which). These receptors were taken from a man aged 35-49 years who had recovered from COVID-19.

This chain links TRBV7-2 with TRBJ1-6, with 10 bases aligning to TRBD1. The length of the CDR3 is 16 residues. In germline, CDR1 is SGHTA, CDR2 FQGNSA. The V and J ends lost 3 bases and 6 bases, in that order; junction bases with no gene match: 5. CDR3 DNA: TGTGCCAGCAGCTTTTCCCGGGACAGGGGTAATTCACCCCTCCACTTT. Amino acids: CASSFSRDRGNSPLHF.

This sequence joins TRBV6-1 and TRBJ1-2, with D perhaps matching TRBD1 (6 bases). The V end lost 2 bases, the J end lost 13 bases, and 23 bases lay between the germline ends. The CDR3 length is 15 residues. Germline loops: CDR1 MNHNS, CDR2 SASEGT. The CDR3 region is CASSELVLGGESPTF. The CDR3 nucleotides are TGTGCCAGCAGTGAATTAGTTTTAGGGGGTGAATCCCCCACCTTC.

This chain uses TRBV6-4 with TRBJ2-1; D is perhaps TRBD1 (5 bases). The length of the CDR3 is 15 residues. V was trimmed by 3 bases and J by 7 bases, leaving 16 bases between them. Germline CDR1 reads MRHNA; CDR2 reads SNTAGT. The CDR3 loop is CASSELQGLRNEQFF. In DNA form, the CDR3 reads TGTGCCAGCAGTGAGCTCCAGGGTTTAAGAAATGAGCAGTTCTTC.

The chain recombines TRBV6-5 with TRBJ2-7; TRBD2 matches 10 bases. From germline, CDR1 is MNHEY and CDR2 SVGAGI. This CDR3 is built from 16 residues. Trimming took 0 bases from V and 4 from J; bases not matched to a gene: 6. In nucleotides, the CDR3 is TGTGCCAGCAGTTACTCTCCAGCGGGAGGGCCTTACGAGCAGTACTTC. This codes for CASSYSPAGGPYEQYF.

The chain couples TRBV28 to TRBJ1-2; tentative D call: TRBD1 (5 bases). The CDR3 sequence is 17 residues long. Trimming shortened V by 6 bases and J by 1 base, and 21 bases separated the two germline ends. In germline, CDR1 is MDHEN, CDR2 SYDVKM. The CDR3 spells CASSGYQGHHLNYGYTF. CDR3 nucleotide sequence: TGTGCCAGCAGCGGTTATCAGGGCCACCACCTTAACTATGGCTACACCTTC.

J is TRBJ1-2 and V is TRBV5-4; the match to TRBD1 covers 9 bases. The V segment lost 4 bases and the J segment 7 bases; nucleotides outside the gene matches: 5. In germline, CDR1 is SGHNT, CDR2 YYREEE (reference sequence). The CDR3 has 13 residues. As DNA, the CDR3 is TGTGCCAGCAGCGAGAGGACAGGGGTTGGCTACACCTTC. This codes for CASSERTGVGYTF. Full variable domain (outside the CDR3, taken from reference TRBV5-4 and TRBJ1-2): ETGVTQSPTHLIKTRGQQVTLRCSSQSGHNTVSWYQQALGQGPQFIFQYYREEENGRGNFPPRFSGLQFPNYSSELNVNALELDDSALYLCASSERTGVGYTFGSGTRLTVV.

The CDR3 loop reads CASNLIPGGQYEQYF. The CDR3 DNA reads as TGTGCCAGCAACCTCATTCCGGGAGGGCAATACGAGCAGTACTTC. The chain is built from TRBV6-5 and TRBJ2-7, with 8 bases matching TRBD2. The junction had 12 bases not matched to a gene; V was cut back by 7 bases and J by 4 bases. CDR3 length equals 15 residues. Germline CDR1 and CDR2: MNHEY and SVGAGI.